This T cell receptor beta chain derives from a study of identical twins. A universal primer site was incorporated via template switching, and the cDNA contained unique molecular identifiers. TCRdb re-analysed the 5' RACE reads in MiXCR, keeping a single row per CDR3 protein. The sample lists about 340,000 distinct CDR3 sequences; more than 9% were seen once. CDR1 and CDR2 (germline): MGHRA, YSYEKL. Trimming removed 0 bases at V and 2 bases at J, with 7 bases between. This CDR3 is built from 14 residues. This sample was shared with a second study, whose subject was yellow fever vaccine responses in identical twins.

The chain couples TRBV4-1 to TRBJ1-1; D remains ambiguous. The sequencing sample was made of CD8+ T cells sorted from blood. This TCR derives from a woman under 30 in good health. The CDR3 sequence: CASSQETENTEAFF. The CDR3 DNA follows: TGCGCCAGCAGCCAAGAAACGGAAAACACTGAAGCTTTCTTT.